By share of the sample, the clone carrying this T cell receptor beta chain is medium-sized. Carried by each TCR cDNA molecule was a unique molecular identifier. TCRdb recomputed calls from the 5' RACE reads with MiXCR, one row per CDR3 protein. The sample shows about 2,800 distinct CDR3 sequences, around 8% of them seen only once. The source of the sample is a study of spatial heterogeneity in lung cancer. Study background: More than 9.5 raw reads, on average, carried each unique TCR and UMI combination.

Germline V gives CDR1 LNHDA, CDR2 SQIVND (reference sequence). The CDR3 is 14 residues long. V was trimmed by 3 bases and J by 2 bases, leaving 11 bases between them. As for time point: sample taken at primary tumor resection. Donation came from over 60 patients with untreated early-stage non-small cell lung cancer. Extraction of whole RNA from tumor, nontumor lung or frozen PBMC preceded unsorted sequencing. This sequence originates from a male donor with early-stage non-small cell lung cancer. The chain couples TRBV19 to TRBJ2-7, with D hard to call. Sequenced material: normal lung tissue next to the tumor, taken at surgery. This CDR3 is CASSINLGPYEQYF. The CDR3, as DNA: TGTGCCAGTAGTATTAACCTAGGCCCCTACGAGCAGTACTTC.